This TCR beta chain was profiled in a study of CD8 T cells in Susac syndrome. With 0 bases removed from V and 8 bases from J, the gap between germline ends came to 14 bases. Germline-derived CDR1 and CDR2 are LGHNA and YSLEER. The CDR3 extends over 15 amino acids. Random-hexamer reverse transcription was applied to roughly 0.5 to 1 ug RNA. Each CDR3 protein gets one entry after TCRdb re-called the immunoSEQ multiplex PCR reads with MiXCR. The data show 250,000 to 300,000 distinct CDR3 sequences, about 88% seen once. This sequence originates from a human donor with multiple sclerosis. Sequenced: CD8+ T cells from PBMCs. The chain uses TRBV4-3 and TRBJ2-1, with D perhaps assigned TRBD1 or TRBD2 (5 bases each). The CDR3 sequence is CASSQDGTFWDEQFF. CDR3 nucleotides: TGCGCCAGCAGCCAAGATGGGACGTTCTGGGATGAGCAGTTCTTC.